The clone carrying this T cell receptor (beta chain) was observed once. Germline assignment: CDR1 SGHTA and CDR2 FQGNSA. Losses at the gene ends were 1 base for V and 1 base for J; bases not matched to a gene: 4. This CDR3 spans 16 amino acids. This record comes from a study of T cell responses to AZD1222 COVID-19 vaccine. The method was immunoSEQ multiplex PCR; TCRdb's version includes in-frame clones alone and lacks a portion of them. The sample holds about 69,000 clones, 80% seen once. The rearrangement links TRBV7-2 to TRBJ2-3; TRBD2 aligns across 8 bases. The source material was peripheral blood, sampled 28 days after the second AZD1222 dose. This TCR derives from an adult who received the AZD1222 COVID-19 vaccine. The CDR3 sequence: CASSLVVSGGTDTQYF. For the CDR3, the DNA is TGTGCCAGCAGCTTAGTGGTTAGCGGGGGCACAGATACGCAGTATTTT. The full variable domain, in which reference TRBV7-2 and TRBJ2-3 provide the parts outside the CDR3, is GAGVSQSPSNKVTEKGKDVELRCDPISGHTALYWYRQSLGQGLEFLIYFQGNSAPDKSGLPSDRFSAERTGGSVSTLTIQRTQQEDSAVYLCASSLVVSGGTDTQYFGPGTRLTVL.